The T cell receptor beta chain under discussion was sequenced for a study of T-cell reconstitution after alpha-beta-depleted transplantation in children. Concerning this clonotype: Its specificity is not known.

This CDR3 region has 14 residues. Germline CDR1 and CDR2: SGHVS and FNYEAQ. Between the trimmed V and J ends, which lost 4 bases and 5 bases, there was a span of 14 bases. Regarding the study as a whole: Elevated TCRbeta diversity at day 60 was traced, in some patients, to surviving recipient T cells and thymic progenitors. T-cell numbers and diversity, one year after transplant, stemmed largely from T cells that were newly produced. After transplant, at about two months, alpha-beta T cells were reportedly derived from several hundred expanded graft clones.

Preparation of the TCRbeta library involved a method that used unique molecular identifiers. TCRdb recomputed calls from the PCR reads with MiXCR, one row per CDR3 protein. The sample comprises around 250,000 distinct CDR3 sequences, about 25% of which are singletons, and around 2.5% rests with the top ten. The sequencing here drew on PBMCs, taken before TCRalphabeta/CD19-depleted stem cell transplant. The sequence came from a girl aged 2 to 9 with Fanconi anemia, due to receive a stem cell transplant. The chain joins TRBV7-6 to TRBJ1-1, with a weak D call TRBD1 (5 bases). The CDR3, as DNA: TGTGCCAGCAGCTCTCTCGACAGAAGGACTGAAGCTTTCTTT. Amino acids: CASSSLDRRTEAFF.